The 3 T cell receptor beta chains listed next were all sequenced from one sample in a study of T-cell memory formation after mild COVID-19 (dated by TCRdb to about 2021). The library was prepared using 5' RACE. Instrument on record: Illumina NovaSeq 6000. TCRdb reanalyzed the raw reads on its own, using fastp at Q25 for trimming and MiXCR for clone calling, and kept in-frame beta chains. Rows matching on CDR3 protein sequence are summarized as one entry with the most common DNA and genes. This sample has about 400,000 distinct CDR3 sequences in its table, and 16% of those were observed once. The ten top clones hold around a fifth of the sample. The sample taken for sequencing was PBMCs or a T cell subset sorted from them (not recorded which). The source of these receptors is a man younger than 35 who had mild COVID-19 (a few samples of this study predate the infection). The sample titles of this study are shuffled in the database, so cell type and time point are left out; the donor was told from shared clones.

This clonotype turned up a few times. V usage is TRBV9 and J usage is TRBJ1-2; unclear D gene. Trimming stripped 5 bases from V and 8 bases from J, with 10 bases between. The germline gives CDR1 SGDLS, CDR2 YYNGEE. The CDR3 is made up of 11 amino acids. This CDR3 is CASSPGEGYTF. CDR3 bases: TGTGCCAGCAGTCCGGGTGAAGGCTACACCTTC. The full variable domain, completed using reference TRBV9 and TRBJ1-2, is DSGVTQTPKHLITATGQRVTLRCSPRSGDLSVYWYQQSLDQGLQFLIQYYNGEERAKGNILERFSAQQFPDLHSELNLSSLELGDSALYFCASSPGEGYTFGSGTRLTVV.

In its sample, this clonotype was seen many times. The chain joins TRBV20-1 to TRBJ2-1; 14 bases map to TRBD2. With 6 bases clipped from V and 7 bases from J, the junction kept 11 bases outside the gene matches. Germline CDR1 and CDR2: DFQATT and SNEGSKA (reference sequence). There are 16 residues in the CDR3. The CDR3 DNA reads as TGCAGTGCCACGGGACTAGCGGGGGCGACACGGAATGAGCAGTTCTTC. The encoded protein is CSATGLAGATRNEQFF.

The table lists this clonotype with a count of one. The rearrangement links TRBV6-1 to TRBJ1-5; D call uncertain. V lost 7 bases and J lost 0, with 16 bases in between. The germline CDR1 and CDR2 sequences are MNHNS and SASEGT. The CDR3 runs 16 residues. The chain's CDR3 is CASTPTDTYSNQPQHF. In nucleotides, the CDR3 is TGTGCCAGCACCCCAACAGACACCTATAGCAATCAGCCCCAGCATTTT.